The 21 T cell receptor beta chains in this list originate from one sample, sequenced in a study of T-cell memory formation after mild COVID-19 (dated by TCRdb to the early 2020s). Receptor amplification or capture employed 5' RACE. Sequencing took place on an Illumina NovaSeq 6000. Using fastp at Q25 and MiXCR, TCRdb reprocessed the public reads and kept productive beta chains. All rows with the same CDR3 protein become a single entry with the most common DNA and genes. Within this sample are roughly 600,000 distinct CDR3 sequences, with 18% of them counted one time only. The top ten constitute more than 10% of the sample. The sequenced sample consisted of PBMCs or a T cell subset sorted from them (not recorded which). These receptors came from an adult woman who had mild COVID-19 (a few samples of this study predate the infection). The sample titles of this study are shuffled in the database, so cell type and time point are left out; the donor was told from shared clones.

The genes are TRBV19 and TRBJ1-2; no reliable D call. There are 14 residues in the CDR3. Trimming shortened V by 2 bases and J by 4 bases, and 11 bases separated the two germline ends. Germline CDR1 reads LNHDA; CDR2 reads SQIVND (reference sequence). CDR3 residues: CASSIPYPSYGYTF. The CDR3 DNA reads TGTGCCAGTAGTATACCATACCCAAGCTATGGCTACACCTTC.

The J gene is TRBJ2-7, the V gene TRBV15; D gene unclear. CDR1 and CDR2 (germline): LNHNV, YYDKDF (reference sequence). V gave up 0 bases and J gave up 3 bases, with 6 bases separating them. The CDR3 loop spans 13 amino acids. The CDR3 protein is CATSRDSLYEQYF. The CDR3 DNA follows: TGTGCCACCAGCAGAGACTCTCTCTACGAGCAGTACTTC. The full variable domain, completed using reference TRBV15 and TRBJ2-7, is DAMVIQNPRYQVTQFGKPVTLSCSQTLNHNVMYWYQQKSSQAPKLLFHYYDKDFNNEADTPDNFQSRRPNTSFCFLDIRSPGLGDTAMYLCATSRDSLYEQYFGPGTRLTVT.

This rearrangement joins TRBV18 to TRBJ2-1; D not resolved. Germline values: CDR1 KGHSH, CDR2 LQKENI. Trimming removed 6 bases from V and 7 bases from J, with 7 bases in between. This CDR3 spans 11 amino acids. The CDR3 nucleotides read TGTGCCAGCTCCTCCATGAATGAGCAGTTCTTC. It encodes CASSSMNEQFF.

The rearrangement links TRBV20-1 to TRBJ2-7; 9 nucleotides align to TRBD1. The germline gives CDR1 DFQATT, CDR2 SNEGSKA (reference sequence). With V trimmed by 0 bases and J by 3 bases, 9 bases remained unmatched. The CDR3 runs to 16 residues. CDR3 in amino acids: CSARDRKTGGFYEQYF. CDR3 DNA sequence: TGCAGTGCTAGAGATCGTAAGACAGGGGGTTTCTACGAGCAGTACTTC.

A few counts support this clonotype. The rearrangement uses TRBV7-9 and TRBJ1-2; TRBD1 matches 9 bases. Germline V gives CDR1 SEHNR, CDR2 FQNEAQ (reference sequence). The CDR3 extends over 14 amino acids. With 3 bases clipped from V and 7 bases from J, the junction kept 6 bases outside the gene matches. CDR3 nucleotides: TGTGCCAGCAGCTTTGCACAGGGGGCCAGTGGCTACACCTTC. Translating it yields CASSFAQGASGYTF. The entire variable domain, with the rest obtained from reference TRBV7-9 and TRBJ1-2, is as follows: DTGVSQNPRHKITKRGQNVTFRCDPISEHNRLYWYRQTLGQGPEFLTYFQNEAQLEKSRLLSDRFSAERPKGSFSTLEIQRTEQGDSAMYLCASSFAQGASGYTFGSGTRLTVV.

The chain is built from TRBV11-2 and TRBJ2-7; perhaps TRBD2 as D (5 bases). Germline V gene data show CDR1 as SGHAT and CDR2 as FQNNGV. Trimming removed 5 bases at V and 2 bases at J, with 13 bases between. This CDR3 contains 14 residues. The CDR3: CASSPSELAYEQYF. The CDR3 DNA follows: TGTGCCAGCAGCCCATCCGAACTAGCCTACGAGCAGTACTTC.

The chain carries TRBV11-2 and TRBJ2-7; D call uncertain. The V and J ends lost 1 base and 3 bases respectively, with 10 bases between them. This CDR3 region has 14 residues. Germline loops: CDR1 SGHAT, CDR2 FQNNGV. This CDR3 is CASSLGPVFYEQYF. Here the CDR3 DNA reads TGTGCCAGCAGCTTAGGCCCGGTCTTCTACGAGCAGTACTTC.

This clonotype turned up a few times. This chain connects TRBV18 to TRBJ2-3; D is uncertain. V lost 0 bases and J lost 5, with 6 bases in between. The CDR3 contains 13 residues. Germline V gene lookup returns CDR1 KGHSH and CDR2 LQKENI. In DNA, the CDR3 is TGTGCCAGCTCACCACCTGGGGTAGATACGCAGTATTTT. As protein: CASSPPGVDTQYF. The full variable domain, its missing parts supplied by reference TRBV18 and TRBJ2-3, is NAGVMQNPRHLVRRRGQEARLRCSPMKGHSHVYWYRQLPEEGLKFMVYLQKENIIDESGMPKERFSAEFPKEGPSILRIQQVVRGDSAAYFCASSPPGVDTQYFGPGTRLTVL.

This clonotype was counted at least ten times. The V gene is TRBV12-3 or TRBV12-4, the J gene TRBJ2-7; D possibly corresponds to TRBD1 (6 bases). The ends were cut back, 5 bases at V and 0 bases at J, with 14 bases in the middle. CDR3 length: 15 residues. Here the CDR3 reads CASSAQGSSSYEQYF. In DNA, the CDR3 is TGTGCCAGCAGTGCACAGGGATCAAGCTCCTACGAGCAGTACTTC.

CDR3 loop: CSARDRRGLTDTQYF. The CDR3 DNA sequence: TGCAGTGCTAGAGATCGGCGGGGGCTCACAGATACGCAGTATTTT. This chain joins TRBV20-1 and TRBJ2-3; D may be TRBD2 (7 bases). This CDR3 contains 15 residues. CDR1 is DFQATT, CDR2 SNEGSKA, per germline (reference sequence). The V and J ends lost 0 bases and 2 bases respectively, with 12 bases between them.

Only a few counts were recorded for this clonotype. The CDR3 DNA sequence: TGTGCCAGCAGCTTAGTTAGCAGGGGCGACTGGGCCGGGGAGCTGTTTTTT. Residues: CASSLVSRGDWAGELFF. The chain links TRBV7-6 to TRBJ2-2; D may be TRBD1 (6 bases). CDR3 length: 17 residues. CDR1 and CDR2 from the germline V gene are SGHVS and FNYEAQ. Trimming left V 1 base short and J 6 bases short, with 18 bases between.

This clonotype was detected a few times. CDR3 region: CASSVGRRLSYEQYF. The DNA for the CDR3 is TGTGCCAGCAGTGTCGGCCGCAGGCTCTCCTACGAGCAGTACTTC. The chain employs TRBV12-3 or TRBV12-4 and TRBJ2-7; D not resolved. V lost 5 bases and J lost 0, with 14 bases in between. The CDR3 length is 15 residues.

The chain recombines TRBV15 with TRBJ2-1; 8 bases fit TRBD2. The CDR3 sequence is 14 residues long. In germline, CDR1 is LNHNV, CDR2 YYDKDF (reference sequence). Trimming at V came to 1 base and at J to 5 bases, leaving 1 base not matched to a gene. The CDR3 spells CATSRALADNEQFF. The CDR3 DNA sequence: TGTGCCACCAGCAGAGCACTAGCGGACAATGAGCAGTTCTTC.

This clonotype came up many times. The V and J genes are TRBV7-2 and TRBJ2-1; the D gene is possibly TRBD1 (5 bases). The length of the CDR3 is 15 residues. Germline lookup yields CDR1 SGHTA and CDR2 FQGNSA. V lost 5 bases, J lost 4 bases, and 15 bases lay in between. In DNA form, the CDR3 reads TGTGCCAGCAGCCCAGGTAGGGGTGCTTACAATGAGCAGTTCTTC. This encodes CASSPGRGAYNEQFF. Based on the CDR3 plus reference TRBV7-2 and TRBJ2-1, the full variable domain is GAGVSQSPSNKVTEKGKDVELRCDPISGHTALYWYRQSLGQGLEFLIYFQGNSAPDKSGLPSDRFSAERTGGSVSTLTIQRTQQEDSAVYLCASSPGRGAYNEQFFGPGTRLTVL.

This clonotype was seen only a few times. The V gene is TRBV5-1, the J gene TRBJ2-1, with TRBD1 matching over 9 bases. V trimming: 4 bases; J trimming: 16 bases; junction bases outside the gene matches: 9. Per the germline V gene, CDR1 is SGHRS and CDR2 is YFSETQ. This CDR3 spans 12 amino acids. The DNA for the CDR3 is TGCGCCAGCAGCCCGCGGCGGGACAGGGAATTCTTC. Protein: CASSPRRDREFF.

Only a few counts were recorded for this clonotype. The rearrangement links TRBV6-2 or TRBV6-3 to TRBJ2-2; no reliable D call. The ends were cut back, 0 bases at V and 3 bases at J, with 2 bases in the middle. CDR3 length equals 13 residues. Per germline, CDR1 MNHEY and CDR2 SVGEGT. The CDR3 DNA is TGTGCCAGCAGTTACTCCCACACCGGGGAGCTGTTTTTT. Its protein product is CASSYSHTGELFF.

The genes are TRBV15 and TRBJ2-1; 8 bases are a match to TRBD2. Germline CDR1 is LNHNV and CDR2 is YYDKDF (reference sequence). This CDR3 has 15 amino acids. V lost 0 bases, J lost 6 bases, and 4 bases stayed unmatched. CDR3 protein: CATSRDEAGVNEQFF. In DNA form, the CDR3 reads TGTGCCACCAGCAGAGATGAAGCGGGGGTCAATGAGCAGTTCTTC.

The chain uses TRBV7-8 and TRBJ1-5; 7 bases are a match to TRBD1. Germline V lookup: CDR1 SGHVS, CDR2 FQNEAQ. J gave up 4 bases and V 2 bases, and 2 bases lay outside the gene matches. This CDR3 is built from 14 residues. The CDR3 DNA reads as TGTGCCAGCAGCTTAAACAGGGGAAATCAGCCCCAGCATTTT. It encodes CASSLNRGNQPQHF.

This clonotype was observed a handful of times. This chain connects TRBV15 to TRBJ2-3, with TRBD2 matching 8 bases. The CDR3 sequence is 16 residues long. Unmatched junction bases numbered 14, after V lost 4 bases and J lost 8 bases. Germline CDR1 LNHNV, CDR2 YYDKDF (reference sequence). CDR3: CATSKEGGGQFGTQYF. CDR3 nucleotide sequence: TGTGCCACCAGCAAAGAAGGCGGGGGGCAGTTTGGTACGCAGTATTTT.

CDR3 sequence reads: CSAGGDPSGKGVYEQYF. The DNA for the CDR3 is TGCAGTGCTGGCGGGGATCCTAGCGGGAAAGGGGTCTACGAGCAGTACTTC. J is TRBJ2-7 and V is TRBV20-1, with 9 positions matching TRBD2. V trimming: 5 bases; J trimming: 3 bases; junction bases outside the gene matches: 17. The germline gives CDR1 DFQATT, CDR2 SNEGSKA (reference sequence). The CDR3 spans 17 residues.

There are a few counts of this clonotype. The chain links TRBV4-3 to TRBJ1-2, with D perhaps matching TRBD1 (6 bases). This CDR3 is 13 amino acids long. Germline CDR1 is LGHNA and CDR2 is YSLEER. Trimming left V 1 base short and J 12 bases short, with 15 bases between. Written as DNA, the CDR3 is TGCGCCAGCAGCCAAGGGTCTACGACAGGCCACACCTTC. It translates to CASSQGSTTGHTF.